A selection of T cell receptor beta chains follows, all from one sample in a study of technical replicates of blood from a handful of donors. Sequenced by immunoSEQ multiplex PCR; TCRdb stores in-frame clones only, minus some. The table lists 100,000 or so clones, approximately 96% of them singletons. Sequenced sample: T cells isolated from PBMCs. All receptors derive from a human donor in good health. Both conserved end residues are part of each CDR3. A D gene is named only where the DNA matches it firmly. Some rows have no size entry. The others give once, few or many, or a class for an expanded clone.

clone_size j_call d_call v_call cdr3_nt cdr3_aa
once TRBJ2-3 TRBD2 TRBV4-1 TGCGCCAGCAGCCAAGGGTGGGGAGGGCGGGGAGATACGCAGTATTTT CASSQGWGGRGDTQYF
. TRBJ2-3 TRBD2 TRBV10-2 TGCGCCAGCCGAGCGGGAGTGGCAGATACGCAGTATTTT CASRAGVADTQYF
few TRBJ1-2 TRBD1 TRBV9 TGTGCCAGCAGCTCGCGGACAGGGGGCAACTATGGCTACACCTTC CASSSRTGGNYGYTF
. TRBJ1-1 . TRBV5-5 TGTGCCAGCAGGATACCGGGACAGAACACTGAAGCTTTCTTT CASRIPGQNTEAFF
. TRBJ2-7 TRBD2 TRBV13 TGTGCCAGCCTGAGGACTAGCGGCTCCTACGAGCAGTACTTC CASLRTSGSYEQYF
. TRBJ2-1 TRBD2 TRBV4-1 TGCGCCAGCAGCCAAGGCCCCGGGACTAGCGTGTACAATGAGCAGTTCTTC CASSQGPGTSVYNEQFF
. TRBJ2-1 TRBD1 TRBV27 TGTGCCAGCAGTTACGGTCTTCCGGGACAGTCTTACAATGAGCAGTTCTTC CASSYGLPGQSYNEQFF
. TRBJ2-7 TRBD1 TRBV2 TGTGCCAGCAGGGGGACAGGACTCTACGAGCAGTACTTC CASRGTGLYEQYF
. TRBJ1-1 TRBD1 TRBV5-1 TGCGCCAGCAGCTTGGTCCCAGGGGGCTGGAACACTGAAGCTTTCTTT CASSLVPGGWNTEAFF
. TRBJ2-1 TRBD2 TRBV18 TGTGCCAGCTCACAGAGGCGGGAGGATTGGAATGAGCAGTTCTTC CASSQRREDWNEQFF
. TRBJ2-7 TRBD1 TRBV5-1 TGCGCCAGCAGCTGGGACAGGAGTCCCTACGAGCAGTACTTC CASSWDRSPYEQYF
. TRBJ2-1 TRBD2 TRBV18 TGTGCCAGCTCACCTATACGGGAGGGCTACAATGAGCAGTTCTTC CASSPIREGYNEQFF
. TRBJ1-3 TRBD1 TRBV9 TGTGCCAGCATGGGGACAGGGATCGGAAACACCATATATTTT CASMGTGIGNTIYF
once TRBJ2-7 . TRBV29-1 TGCAGCGTTGACTGGGGCGCTCACTACGAGCAGTACTTC CSVDWGAHYEQYF
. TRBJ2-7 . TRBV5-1 TGCGCCAGCAGCTGGACGGGACAACCAACCTACGAGCAGTACTTC CASSWTGQPTYEQYF
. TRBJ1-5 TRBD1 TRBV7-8 TGTGCCAGCACCCCGGACAGGGGGAAATATCAGCCCCAGCATTTT CASTPDRGKYQPQHF
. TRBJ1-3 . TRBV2 TGTGCCAGCAGTGTCTACTACTCTGGAAACACCATATATTTT CASSVYYSGNTIYF
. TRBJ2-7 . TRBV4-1 TGCGCCAGCAGCCAAGATGTCAGGTCCTACGAGCAGTACTTC CASSQDVRSYEQYF
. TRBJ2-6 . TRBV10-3 TGTGCCATCAGTGATCGGGGACAACCTGGGGCCAACGTCCTGACTTTC CAISDRGQPGANVLTF
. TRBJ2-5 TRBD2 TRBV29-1 TGCAGCGTTCGTAGCGGGCCGGGAGAGACCCAGTACTTC CSVRSGPGETQYF
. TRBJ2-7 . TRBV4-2 TGTGCCAGCAGCCAAGATCCTACCTACGAGCAGTACTTC CASSQDPTYEQYF
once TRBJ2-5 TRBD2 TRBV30 TGTGCCTGGGAGTCGACTCTAGGTCTAGCGGGATTTATACAAGAGACCCAGTACTTC CAWESTLGLAGFIQETQYF
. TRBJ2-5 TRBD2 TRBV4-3 TGCGCCAGCAGCCCCATTTGGGCGGGGGAAGAGACCCAGTACTTC CASSPIWAGEETQYF
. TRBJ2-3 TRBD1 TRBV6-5 TGTGCCAGCGCTGACAGGGAGAATACGCAGTATTTT CASADRENTQYF
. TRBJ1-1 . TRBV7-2 TGTGCCAGCAGCTTAGAGTTTAACAGGGAAGCTTTCTTT CASSLEFNREAFF
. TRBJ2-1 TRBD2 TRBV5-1 TGCGCCAGCAGCATAGGACTAGCGGGCTACAATGAGCAGTTCTTC CASSIGLAGYNEQFF
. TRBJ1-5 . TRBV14 TGTGCCAGCAGCAGGGGGTATAGCAATCAGCCCCAGCATTTT CASSRGYSNQPQHF
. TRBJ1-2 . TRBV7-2 TGTGCCAGCAGCTTCAGGAGCGGGGGCTACACCTTC CASSFRSGGYTF
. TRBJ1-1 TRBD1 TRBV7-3 TGTGCCAGCAGCTTATACTCCGAGGTAGGACAGGAAGTCGGCACTGAAGCTTTCTTT CASSLYSEVGQEVGTEAFF
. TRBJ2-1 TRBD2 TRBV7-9 TGTGCCAGCAGAGAGAGCGGGGGGGTATACAATGAGCAGTTCTTC CASRESGGVYNEQFF
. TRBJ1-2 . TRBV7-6 TGTGCCAGCAGCTTTTCCGGACAGCCGGGCTACACCTTC CASSFSGQPGYTF
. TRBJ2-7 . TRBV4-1 TGCGCCAGCAGCCGAAGCGCCGGCTACGAGCAGTACTTC CASSRSAGYEQYF
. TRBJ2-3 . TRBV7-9 TGTGCCAGCAGCTGGGACTGGACTAGCACAGATACGCAGTATTTT CASSWDWTSTDTQYF
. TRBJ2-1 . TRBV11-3 TGTGCCAGCAGCTTGGCTAGCAACAATGAGCAGTTCTTC CASSLASNNEQFF
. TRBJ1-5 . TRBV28 TGTGCCAGCAGTTCGGTTTATAGCAATCAGCCCCAGCATTTT CASSSVYSNQPQHF
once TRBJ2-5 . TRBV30 TGTGCCTGGAGTAGGGGACAAGAGACCCAGTACTTC CAWSRGQETQYF
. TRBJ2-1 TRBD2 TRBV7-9 TGTGCCAGCAGCACTGGACTAGCGGAGATAACTCGGGACAATGAGCAGTTCTTC CASSTGLAEITRDNEQFF
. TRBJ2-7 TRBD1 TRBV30 TGTGCCTGGCGGACAGGGGGAGTTTGGGAGCAGTACTTC CAWRTGGVWEQYF
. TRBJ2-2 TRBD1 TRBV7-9 TGTGCCAGCATCCAACCGACAGGGAGCACCGGGGAGCTGTTTTTT CASIQPTGSTGELFF
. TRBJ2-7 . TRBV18 TGTGCCAGCTCACCTGTGCAGGGAAGAGACGAGCAGTACTTC CASSPVQGRDEQYF
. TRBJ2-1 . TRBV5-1 TGCGCCAGCAGGGTGACAGGCGATGAGCAGTTCTTC CASRVTGDEQFF
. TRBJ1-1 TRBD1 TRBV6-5 TGTGCCAGCAGAATAGACAGGGCCACTGAAGCTTTCTTT CASRIDRATEAFF
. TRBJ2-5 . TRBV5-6 TGTGCCAGCAGTACACCTCAAGAGACCCAGTACTTC CASSTPQETQYF
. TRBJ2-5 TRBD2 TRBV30 TGTGCCTGGAGTGGTTCTTCAGCGGGAGGGGAACAAGAGACCCAGTACTTC CAWSGSSAGGEQETQYF
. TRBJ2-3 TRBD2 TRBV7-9 TGTGCCAGCAGCTTTAGCGGGGCGGGCACAGATACGCAGTATTTT CASSFSGAGTDTQYF
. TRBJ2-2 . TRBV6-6 TGTGCCAGCAGCTCGACTAGAATTAACACCGGGGAGCTGTTTTTT CASSSTRINTGELFF
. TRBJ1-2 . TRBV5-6 TGTGCCAGCAGCTTGACGGGGGGGAACTATGGCTACACCTTC CASSLTGGNYGYTF
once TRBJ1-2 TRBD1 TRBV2 TGTGCCAGCAGCTCCAGACAGGGGGTAAATGGCTACACCTTC CASSSRQGVNGYTF